Listed here is a single T cell receptor beta chain. The antigen is not known. The Oncomine TCR Beta short-read assay generated sequence data from the DNA of cultured CD4+ T cells. TCRdb passed the PCR reads through MiXCR, listing each CDR3 protein once. In the table there are some 7,000 distinct CDR3 sequences, roughly 41% of which are singletons. This specimen comes from a study of vaccination and CD4 T cells after COVID-19. Stated treatment: roughly nine-day PBMC culture with coronavirus spike peptide pools or control peptides (ViraFEST assay). Samples of CD4+ T cells were obtained from the unexposed donor before the COVID-19 pandemic (2011-2018). The material sequenced was CD4+ T cells from blood, cultured in vitro. The sequence was obtained from a human donor in good health.

The CDR3 protein is CASSRRGGWDSSDTQYF. The CDR3 coding sequence is TGTGCCAGCAGCCGCCGGGGAGGATGGGATTCTTCAGATACGCAGTATTTT. V and J are TRBV6-1 and TRBJ2-3; a weak D match, TRBD2 (6 bases). This CDR3 has 17 amino acids. The V end lost 6 bases, the J end lost 4 bases, and 23 bases lay between the germline ends. The germline CDR1 and CDR2 sequences are MNHNS and SASEGT.